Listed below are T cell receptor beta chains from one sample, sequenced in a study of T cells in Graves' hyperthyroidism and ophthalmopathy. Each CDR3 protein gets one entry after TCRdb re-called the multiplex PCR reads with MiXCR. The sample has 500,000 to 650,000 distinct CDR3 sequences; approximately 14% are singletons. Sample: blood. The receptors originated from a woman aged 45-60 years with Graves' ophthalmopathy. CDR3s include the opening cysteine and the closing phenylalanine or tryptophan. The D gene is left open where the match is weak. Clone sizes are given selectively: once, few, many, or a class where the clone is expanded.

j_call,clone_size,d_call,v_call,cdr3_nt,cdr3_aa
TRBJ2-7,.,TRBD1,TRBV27,TGTGCCAGCAGTTTAGGGGGACAGGGGGAGTACGAGCAGTACTTC,CASSLGGQGEYEQYF
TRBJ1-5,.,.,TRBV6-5,TGTGCCAGCAGTTCCGGGACCCATAATCAGCCCCAGCATTTT,CASSSGTHNQPQHF
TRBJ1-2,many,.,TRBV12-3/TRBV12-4,TGTGCCAGCAGCATCGGACACCCGAATGGCTACACCTTC,CASSIGHPNGYTF
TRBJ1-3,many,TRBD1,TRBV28,TGTGCCAGCAGCCAGACAGGGGCGGGAAACACCATATATTTT,CASSQTGAGNTIYF
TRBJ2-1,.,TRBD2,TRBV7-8,TGTGCCAGCAGCTTTGGACTAGCGGGAGAGGGGTTTTACAATGAGCAGTTCTTC,CASSFGLAGEGFYNEQFF
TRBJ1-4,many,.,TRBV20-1,TGCAGTGCGACAGGTGCTGTGGAAGGAAAACTGTTTTTT,CSATGAVEGKLFF
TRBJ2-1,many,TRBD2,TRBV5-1,TGCGCCAGCAGCTTGGTTTCGGGAGGACACAATGAGCAGTTCTTC,CASSLVSGGHNEQFF
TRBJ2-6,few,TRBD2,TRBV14,TGTGCCAGCAGCCAAGCGTATCGAGCGGGAGGGCCGTTTGGGGCCAACGTCCTGACTTTC,CASSQAYRAGGPFGANVLTF
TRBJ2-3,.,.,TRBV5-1,TGCGCCAGCAGCTTGCAAGGGCCCCAATCTGATACGCAGTATTTT,CASSLQGPQSDTQYF
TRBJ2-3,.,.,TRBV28,TGTGCCAGCAAGCTCTATAGCACAGATACGCAGTATTTT,CASKLYSTDTQYF
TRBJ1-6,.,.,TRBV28,TGTGCCAGCAGGGGGGGGCTCAATTCACCCCTCCACTTT,CASRGGLNSPLHF
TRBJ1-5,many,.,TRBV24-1,TGTGCCACCAGTGATTTAGGAGGGGATCAGCCCCAGCATTTT,CATSDLGGDQPQHF
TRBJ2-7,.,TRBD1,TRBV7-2,TGTGCCAGCAGCTTAGCGAAGACAGGGCAATACGAGCAGTACTTC,CASSLAKTGQYEQYF
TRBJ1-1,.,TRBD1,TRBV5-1,TGCGCCAGCAAAGGAGCCGGGACAGGGAGCACTGAAGCTTTCTTT,CASKGAGTGSTEAFF
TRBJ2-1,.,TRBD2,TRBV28,TGTGCCAGCAGGCTGACTAGCGGGAGGGCCAGTTCCTACAATGAGCAGTTCTTC,CASRLTSGRASSYNEQFF
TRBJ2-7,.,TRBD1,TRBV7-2,TGTGCCAGCAGCTTAGCTCTCGGGGCAGGGGGCGCTTCCTACGAGCAGTACTTC,CASSLALGAGGASYEQYF
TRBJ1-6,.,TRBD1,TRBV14,TGTGCCAGCAGCCAAGTGGGACAGGGGGCCAGATCACCCCTCCACTTT,CASSQVGQGARSPLHF
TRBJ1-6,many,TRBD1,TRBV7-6,TGTGCCAGCAGTTCGGACAGGGGTTCACCCCTCCACTTT,CASSSDRGSPLHF
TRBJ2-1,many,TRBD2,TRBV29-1,TGCAGCGTGGTAGCGGGAGGGGCCTACAATGAGCAGTTCTTC,CSVVAGGAYNEQFF
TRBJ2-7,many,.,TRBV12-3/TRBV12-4,TGTGCCAGCAGTGCCGACAGCCCCTACGAGCAGTACTTC,CASSADSPYEQYF
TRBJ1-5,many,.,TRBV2,TGTGCCAGCAGTGAAGAGCTCCAGCCCCAGCATTTT,CASSEELQPQHF
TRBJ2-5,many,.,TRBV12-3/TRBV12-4,TGTGCCAGCAGCTTAAGCCCACAAGAGACCCAGTACTTC,CASSLSPQETQYF
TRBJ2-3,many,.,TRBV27,TGTGCCAGCAGTTTGCGAGCGCTTGGAGATACGCAGTATTTT,CASSLRALGDTQYF
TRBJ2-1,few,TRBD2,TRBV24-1,TGTGCCACCAGTGATTTGGGTCTAGCGGGCTACAATGAGCAGTTCTTC,CATSDLGLAGYNEQFF
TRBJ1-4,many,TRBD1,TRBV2,TGTGCCAGCAGTGCCTCCGGGACAGCCGCAGAAAAACTGTTTTTT,CASSASGTAAEKLFF